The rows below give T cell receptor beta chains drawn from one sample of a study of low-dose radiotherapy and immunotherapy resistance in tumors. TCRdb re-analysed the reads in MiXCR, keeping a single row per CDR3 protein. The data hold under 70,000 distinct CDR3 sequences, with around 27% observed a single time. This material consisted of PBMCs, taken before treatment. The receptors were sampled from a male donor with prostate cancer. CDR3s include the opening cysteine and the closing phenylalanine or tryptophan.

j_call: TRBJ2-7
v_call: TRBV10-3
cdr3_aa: CAISADPAYEQYF

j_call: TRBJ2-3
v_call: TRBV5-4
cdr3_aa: CASSPSVSTDTQYF

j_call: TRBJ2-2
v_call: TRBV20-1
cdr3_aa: CSARVLRQENTGELFF

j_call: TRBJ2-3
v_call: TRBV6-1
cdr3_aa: CASSAGSTDTQYF

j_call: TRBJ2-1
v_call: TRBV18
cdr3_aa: CASSPINEQFF

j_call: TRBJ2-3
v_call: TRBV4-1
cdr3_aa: CASSHLAGTDTQYF

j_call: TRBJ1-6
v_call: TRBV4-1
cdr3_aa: CASSQPSTEGNSPLHF

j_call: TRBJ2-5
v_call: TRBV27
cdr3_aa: CASSPFRAEETQYF

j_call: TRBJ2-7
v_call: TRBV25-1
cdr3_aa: CASRGTYEQYF

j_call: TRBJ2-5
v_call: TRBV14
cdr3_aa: CASSRGQLMVETQYF

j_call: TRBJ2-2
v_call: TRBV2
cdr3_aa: CASVGSGSPGELFF

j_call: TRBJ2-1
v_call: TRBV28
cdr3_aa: CASSWLTDHEQFF

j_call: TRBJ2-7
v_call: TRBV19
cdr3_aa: CASSSDRYSYEQYF

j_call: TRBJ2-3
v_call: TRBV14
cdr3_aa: CASSFADTQYF

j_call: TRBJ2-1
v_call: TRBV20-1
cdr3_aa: CSVNSGRADSYNEQFF

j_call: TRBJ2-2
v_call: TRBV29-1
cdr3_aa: CSVEATSGMTGELFF

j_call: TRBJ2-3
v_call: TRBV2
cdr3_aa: CASSEDRGETDTQYF

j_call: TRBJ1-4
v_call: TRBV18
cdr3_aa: CASSPLQGQQEKLFF

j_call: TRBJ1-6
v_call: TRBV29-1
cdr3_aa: CSVLETANSPLHF

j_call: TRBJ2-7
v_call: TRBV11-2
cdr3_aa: CASSSAPTQHEQYF

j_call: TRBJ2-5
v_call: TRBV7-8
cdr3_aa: CASSLAGFGETQYF

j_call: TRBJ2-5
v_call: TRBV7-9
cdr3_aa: CASSLDTRGRETQYF

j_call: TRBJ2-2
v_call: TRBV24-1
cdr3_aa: CATSDRAAGWRTGELFF

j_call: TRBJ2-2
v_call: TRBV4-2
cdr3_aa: CASSQDGPSGELFF

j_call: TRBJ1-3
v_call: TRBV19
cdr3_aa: CASNLKRTVRNTIYF

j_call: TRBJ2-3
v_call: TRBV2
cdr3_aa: CASSDRADTQYF

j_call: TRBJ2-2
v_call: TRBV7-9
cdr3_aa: CASSFTSGGFTGELFF

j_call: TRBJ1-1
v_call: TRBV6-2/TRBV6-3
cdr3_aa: CASARGGMNTEAFF

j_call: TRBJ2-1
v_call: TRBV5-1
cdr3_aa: CASSYGLAGVGNEQFF

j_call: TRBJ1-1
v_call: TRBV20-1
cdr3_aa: CSAGTGHNTEAFF

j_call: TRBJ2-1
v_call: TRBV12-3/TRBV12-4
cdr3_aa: CASSTGSAANNEQFF

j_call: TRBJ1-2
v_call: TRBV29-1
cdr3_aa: CSGGGFSDREGNYGYTF

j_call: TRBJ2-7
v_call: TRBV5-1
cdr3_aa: CASSPDRAHLMPYEQYF

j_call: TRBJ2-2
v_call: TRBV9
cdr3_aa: CASSVAAGANTGELFF

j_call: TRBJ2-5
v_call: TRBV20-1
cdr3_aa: CSAKADRGRGETQYF

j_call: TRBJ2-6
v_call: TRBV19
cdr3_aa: CASSIRGGANVLTF

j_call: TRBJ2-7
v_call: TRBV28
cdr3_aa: CASSPASGRAYEQYF

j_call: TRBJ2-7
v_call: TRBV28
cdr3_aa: CASRKGGGSSYEQYF

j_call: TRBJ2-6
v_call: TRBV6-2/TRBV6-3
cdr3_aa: CASKVGQGAGANVLTF

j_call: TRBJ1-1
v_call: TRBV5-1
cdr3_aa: CASSFGGQGTEAFF